The entry that follows covers one TCR beta chain sequence. Its antigen is currently unknown. This specimen belongs to a study of cytomegalovirus exposure and HLA in healthy donors. CDR1 and CDR2 from the germline V gene are SGDLS and YYNGEE. The CDR3 contains 15 residues. The V end lost 0 bases, the J end lost 0 bases, and 9 bases lay between the germline ends. The study ran its PCR with 60 Vbeta and 13 Jbeta primers. The assay was immunoSEQ multiplex PCR, and TCRdb's table has in-frame clones only and misses some. In total, the table holds over 70,000 clones. The study, taken as a whole, reports: A likely sequencing artifact accounted for one observed cluster of highly shared sequence variants. Apparent HLA restriction characterized most CMV-associated TCR beta chains in a later analysis.

The chain is built from TRBV9 and TRBJ1-2; maybe TRBD1 (5 bases). The receptor was isolated from a woman aged 40 to 50 in good health and CMV-seropositive. The sequenced sample was PBMCs. CDR3 DNA: TGTGCCAGCAGCGTAGGGGGAGGGGCTAACTATGGCTACACCTTC. Translating it yields CASSVGGGANYGYTF.